The 31 T cell receptor beta chains given below trace back to one sample, sequenced in a study of T cell responses to AZD1222 COVID-19 vaccine. Using immunoSEQ multiplex PCR, the repertoire was profiled, and TCRdb retains in-frame clones only, with some absent. The data contain more than 110,000 clones, about 94% of them singletons. This material consisted of peripheral blood, taken on day 0 of AZD1222 vaccination. The receptor source for this set is an adult in good health.

The chain joins TRBV13 to TRBJ1-2; weak D call: TRBD1 (5 bases). The CDR3 sequence is 14 residues long. Germline V lookup: CDR1 PRHDT, CDR2 FYEKMQ (reference sequence). V was pared by 4 bases and J by 4 bases, with 13 bases between. The DNA of the CDR3 is TGTGCCAGCAGCTCACAAGGGGAGCGCTATGGCTACACCTTC. This gives the protein CASSSQGERYGYTF. The entire variable domain, with the rest obtained from reference TRBV13 and TRBJ1-2, is as follows: AAGVIQSPRHLIKEKRETATLKCYPIPRHDTVYWYQQGPGQDPQFLISFYEKMQSDKGSIPDRFSAQQFSDYHSELNMSSLELGDSALYFCASSSQGERYGYTFGSGTRLTVV.

The chain recombines TRBV6-5 with TRBJ1-5; D gene uncertain. CDR3 length: 13 amino acids. Germline assignment: CDR1 MNHEY and CDR2 SVGAGI. V was pared by 2 bases and J by 5 bases, with 7 bases between. As DNA, the CDR3 is TGTGCCAGCAGTTACGTAGCACATCAGCCCCAGCATTTT. It encodes CASSYVAHQPQHF.

This clone was picked up one time. The CDR3 bases are TGTGCCAGCAGCATCGCCCGGACTAGCCACGAGACCCAGTACTTC. Translation gives CASSIARTSHETQYF. The rearrangement uses TRBV7-2 and TRBJ2-5, with 8 bases that match TRBD2. CDR1 and CDR2 (germline): SGHTA, FQGNSA. This CDR3 is 15 amino acids long. With 5 bases clipped from V and 5 bases from J, the junction kept 10 bases outside the gene matches.

The chain couples TRBV18 to TRBJ1-4; 8 nucleotides line up with TRBD1. The CDR3 is 17 amino acids. Trimming removed 0 bases from V and 3 bases from J; junction bases left unmatched: 6. Germline V lookup: CDR1 KGHSH, CDR2 LQKENI. The CDR3 region has the DNA TGTGCCAGCTCACCACCCGGACAGGGCCCCTCTAATGAAAAACTGTTTTTT. Protein sequence: CASSPPGQGPSNEKLFF.

The genes are TRBV18 and TRBJ1-2; 7 bases are shared with TRBD1. The CDR3 loop spans 11 amino acids. Germline CDR1 and CDR2: KGHSH and LQKENI. The junction had 1 base not matched to a gene; V was cut back by 2 bases and J by 10 bases. The DNA for the CDR3 is TGTGCCAGCTCACCAGGACAGGACTACACCTTC. Translating gives CASSPGQDYTF.

A single count supports this clone. The gene calls are TRBV10-2 and TRBJ2-7; 7 nucleotides agree with TRBD2. With 8 bases clipped from V and 1 base from J, the junction kept 2 bases outside the gene matches. Per germline, CDR1 WSHSY and CDR2 SAAADI. This CDR3 is 12 amino acids long. CDR3 region: CASASGSYEQYF. For the CDR3, the DNA is TGCGCCAGCGCTAGCGGTTCCTACGAGCAGTACTTC.

The rearrangement uses TRBV10-2 and TRBJ1-6, with 10 bases aligning to TRBD1. Germline assignment: CDR1 WSHSY and CDR2 SAAADI. Trimming removed 2 bases from V and 8 bases from J; junction bases left unmatched: 6. The CDR3 is 16 amino acids. The CDR3 DNA reads TGCGCCAGCAGTGAGAAGTGGGGACAGGGGCATTCACCCCTCCACTTT. Residues: CASSEKWGQGHSPLHF.

The V and J genes are TRBV7-8 and TRBJ1-1, with D possibly matching TRBD1 (5 bases). The CDR3 is 13 residues long. CDR1 is SGHVS and CDR2 is FQNEAQ in the germline V gene. V lost 3 bases and J 5 bases, leaving 10 bases between the germline ends. CDR3 sequence (DNA): TGTGCCAGCAGCTTGGCAGGGAGGACTGAAGCTTTCTTT. This encodes CASSLAGRTEAFF.

V usage is TRBV10-3 and J usage is TRBJ2-3; 8 nucleotides agree with TRBD2. Trimming cost V 2 bases and J 0 bases; bases outside gene matches: 4. The CDR3 is 16 residues long. Looked up from germline, CDR1 is ENHRY and CDR2 is SYGVKD. The CDR3 protein is CAISERASGSTDTQYF. In DNA, the CDR3 is TGTGCCATCAGTGAGAGGGCTAGCGGGAGCACAGATACGCAGTATTTT.

This chain links TRBV5-5 with TRBJ2-3; 7 bases align to TRBD2. CDR1 SGHKS and CDR2 YYEKEE come from the germline V gene (reference sequence). Germline trimming cut 4 bases from V and 9 bases from J; bases unmatched to any gene: 17. The CDR3 has 16 residues. The DNA for the CDR3 is TGTGCCAGCAGCCACTCTATCGGCGGGAGAGGTTGGACGCAGTATTTT. As protein: CASSHSIGGRGWTQYF.

This rearrangement joins TRBV10-1 to TRBJ2-7, with 7 bases matching TRBD1. Germline V gene lookup returns CDR1 WNHNN and CDR2 SYGVQD (reference sequence). CDR3 length: 14 amino acids. The V gene end was trimmed by 10 bases and the J gene end by 0 bases; junction bases not matched to a gene: 9. The CDR3 sequence is CATKRDRGSYEQYF. The DNA of the CDR3 is TGCGCCACCAAACGGGACAGAGGCTCCTACGAGCAGTACTTC.

This clone has just one count. The chain couples TRBV3-1 (or the pseudogene TRBV3-2) to TRBJ2-7; D may be TRBD2 (7 bases). The CDR3 sequence is 16 residues long. V was shortened by 3 bases and J by 0 bases, with 15 bases between the two germline ends. Germline V gene data show CDR1 as LGHDT and CDR2 as YNNKEL (reference sequence). The CDR3 loop reads CASSHSGGPFSYEQYF. The CDR3 DNA follows: TGTGCCAGCAGCCACTCCGGGGGGCCTTTCTCCTACGAGCAGTACTTC.

The V and J genes are TRBV6-1 and TRBJ1-6, with D perhaps matching TRBD1 (5 bases). Per the germline V gene, CDR1 is MNHNS and CDR2 is SASEGT. The V end was cut by 2 bases, the J end by 14 bases, with 13 bases between. The CDR3 contains 13 residues. In nucleotides, the CDR3 is TGTGCCAGCAGTGAACTCAGGGCTGAGTCCCTCCACTTT. Its protein is CASSELRAESLHF.

This chain links TRBV19 with TRBJ2-4; a weak D match, TRBD1 (5 bases). V shed 6 bases and J shed 3 bases, with 15 bases lying between them. This CDR3 comprises 15 residues. In germline, CDR1 is LNHDA, CDR2 SQIVND (reference sequence). CDR3 loop: CASRSSLRGKNIQYF. The CDR3 DNA reads TGTGCCAGTAGGTCCAGCCTTAGGGGCAAAAACATTCAGTACTTC.

This clone was seen once. The identical CDR3 is also encoded by other nucleotide sequences in the sample. The chain links TRBV5-1 to TRBJ2-7; D unresolved. With 0 bases removed from V and 0 bases from J, the gap between germline ends came to 4 bases. This CDR3 region has 13 residues. The germline V gene has CDR1 SGHRS and CDR2 YFSETQ. The CDR3 sequence is CASSLDASYEQYF. The CDR3 DNA follows: TGCGCCAGCAGCTTGGACGCCTCCTACGAGCAGTACTTC.

The V gene is TRBV19, the J gene TRBJ2-1; a possible D gene is TRBD2 (6 bases). The germline gives CDR1 LNHDA, CDR2 SQIVND (reference sequence). V dropped 10 bases and J dropped 4 bases, with 20 bases sitting between them. The CDR3 extends over 15 amino acids. The CDR3 nucleotides read TGTGCCACCTTACGAAGGGGAGGCATATACAATGAGCAGTTCTTC. Translation: CATLRRGGIYNEQFF.

This sequence joins TRBV6-5 and TRBJ2-1; the match to TRBD1 covers 9 bases. Germline V gene sequence: CDR1 MNHEY, CDR2 SVGAGI. The CDR3 totals 16 residues. The V segment lost 0 bases and the J segment 7 bases; nucleotides outside the gene matches: 7. The CDR3 DNA reads TGTGCCAGCAGTTACTCGAGGACAGGGGTTGGTAATGAGCAGTTCTTC. It translates to CASSYSRTGVGNEQFF.

This clone came up once. The CDR3 coding sequence is TGTGCCAGTAGTAGGAGTCGAACTAGCGGCATTACCGGGGAGCTGTTTTTT. Translating gives CASSRSRTSGITGELFF. This chain links TRBV19 with TRBJ2-2, with 8 bases that match TRBD2. V lost 4 bases, J lost 5 bases, and 12 bases stayed unmatched. The V gene's germline CDR1 is LNHDA and CDR2 SQIVND (reference sequence). The CDR3 contains 17 residues.

The chain links TRBV14 to TRBJ2-2; perhaps TRBD1 as D (6 bases). Trimming took 4 bases from V and 5 from J, leaving 20 bases between them. Germline loops: CDR1 SGHDN, CDR2 FVKESK. The CDR3 runs to 17 residues. CDR3 sequence: CASSPLGAGRMTGELFF. In DNA, the CDR3 is TGTGCCAGCAGCCCCCTGGGGGCAGGGCGAATGACCGGGGAGCTGTTTTTT.

This clone has just one count. This CDR3 is CASRSTSYNQPQHF. Here the CDR3 DNA reads TGTGCCAGTAGATCCACTAGCTACAATCAGCCCCAGCATTTT. V usage is TRBV19 and J usage is TRBJ1-5, with D unresolved. Trimming took off 6 bases at V and 3 bases at J, with 12 bases between the two ends. The CDR3 is made up of 14 amino acids. The V gene's germline CDR1 is LNHDA and CDR2 SQIVND (reference sequence).

The rearrangement joins TRBV19 to TRBJ1-5; possibly TRBD1 for D (5 bases). V dropped 4 bases and J dropped 0 bases, with 19 bases sitting between them. The CDR3 extends over 18 amino acids. Looked up from germline, CDR1 is LNHDA and CDR2 is SQIVND (reference sequence). The CDR3 DNA reads TGTGCCAGTAGTAAACCCTCCTCCGGGGGGAATAGCAATCAGCCCCAGCATTTT. It encodes CASSKPSSGGNSNQPQHF.

V is TRBV5-6 and J is TRBJ1-2; a weak D match, TRBD1 (5 bases). Germline-derived CDR1 and CDR2 are SGHDT and YYEEEE. The V end lost 0 bases, the J end lost 0 bases, and 12 bases lay between the germline ends. The CDR3 has 16 amino acids. The CDR3 nucleotides read TGTGCCAGCAGCTTGGGTCGGACAACAGCTAACTATGGCTACACCTTC. Its protein is CASSLGRTTANYGYTF.

The chain recombines TRBV24-1 with TRBJ2-3; D is unclear. CDR1 and CDR2 from the germline V gene are KGHDR and SFDVKD. This CDR3 has 11 amino acids. Trimming took off 9 bases at V and 2 bases at J, with 5 bases between the two ends. CDR3 in amino acids: CATSVTDTQYF. CDR3 bases: TGTGCCACCTCCGTCACAGATACGCAGTATTTT.

V and J are TRBV18 and TRBJ2-1, with D uncertain. This CDR3 has 16 amino acids. Trimming left V 3 bases short and J 5 bases short, with 17 bases between. CDR1 and CDR2 from the germline V gene are KGHSH and LQKENI. CDR3 bases: TGTGCCAGCTCACCCAGACCAGCACTGAACGACAATGAGCAGTTCTTC. It is translated as CASSPRPALNDNEQFF.

In its sample, this clone was seen a few times. The V gene is TRBV28, the J gene TRBJ1-2, with TRBD1 as a possible D gene (5 bases). V dropped 4 bases and J dropped 0 bases, with 21 bases sitting between them. From germline, CDR1 is MDHEN and CDR2 SYDVKM. The CDR3 is 18 amino acids. The CDR3 region has the DNA TGTGCCAGCAGTTCCATTTCCCTCGCGGGACCCTCTAACTATGGCTACACCTTC. This gives the protein CASSSISLAGPSNYGYTF.

The chain carries TRBV28 and TRBJ1-2, with TRBD1 as a possible D gene (6 bases). Germline CDR1 MDHEN, CDR2 SYDVKM. CDR3 size: 13 residues. The V end lost 9 bases, the J end lost 4 bases, and 15 bases lay between the germline ends. This CDR3 reads CASGPTGPYGYTF. CDR3 DNA sequence: TGTGCCAGTGGACCGACAGGCCCCTATGGCTACACCTTC.

This clone was counted once. V and J are TRBV5-1 and TRBJ2-3; 8 positions agree with TRBD2. The CDR3 contains 18 residues. V trimming: 3 bases; J trimming: 0 bases; junction bases outside the gene matches: 12. Germline CDR1 and CDR2: SGHRS and YFSETQ. The CDR3 is CASSYEPLASGSTDTQYF. The CDR3, as DNA: TGCGCCAGCAGCTACGAACCCTTGGCTAGCGGGAGCACAGATACGCAGTATTTT.

J is TRBJ1-5 and V is TRBV4-3; D gene uncertain. Trimming removed 0 bases at V and 7 bases at J, with 13 bases between. There are 15 residues in the CDR3. Looked up from germline, CDR1 is LGHNA and CDR2 is YSLEER. The CDR3 bases are TGCGCCAGCAGCCAAGATAGGGCAGCGGTGCAGCCCCAGCATTTT. It is translated as CASSQDRAAVQPQHF.

J is TRBJ2-7 and V is TRBV5-1; tentative D call: TRBD2 (6 bases). This CDR3 comprises 15 residues. Germline lookup yields CDR1 SGHRS and CDR2 YFSETQ. V lost 0 bases, J lost 2 bases, and 12 bases lay in between. In DNA form, the CDR3 reads TGCGCCAGCAGCTTGGCCGGACTACAGGCCTACGAGCAGTACTTC. Amino acids: CASSLAGLQAYEQYF.

The chain has TRBV6-5 and TRBJ2-7; TRBD1 matches at 7 bases. CDR3 length: 14 amino acids. CDR1 and CDR2 from the germline V gene are MNHEY and SVGAGI. With V trimmed by 6 bases and J by 3 bases, 8 bases remained unmatched. The CDR3 DNA reads as TGTGCCAGCAGCGAGACAGGGTTCGACTACGAGCAGTACTTC. Protein: CASSETGFDYEQYF.

This chain uses TRBV5-1 with TRBJ2-2, with D possibly being TRBD1 (5 bases). V lost 2 bases and J lost 7, with 9 bases in between. The germline V gene has CDR1 SGHRS and CDR2 YFSETQ. The CDR3 is made up of 13 amino acids. This chain's CDR3 is CASSFRGSGELFF. CDR3 DNA: TGCGCCAGCAGCTTTAGGGGAAGCGGGGAGCTGTTTTTT.